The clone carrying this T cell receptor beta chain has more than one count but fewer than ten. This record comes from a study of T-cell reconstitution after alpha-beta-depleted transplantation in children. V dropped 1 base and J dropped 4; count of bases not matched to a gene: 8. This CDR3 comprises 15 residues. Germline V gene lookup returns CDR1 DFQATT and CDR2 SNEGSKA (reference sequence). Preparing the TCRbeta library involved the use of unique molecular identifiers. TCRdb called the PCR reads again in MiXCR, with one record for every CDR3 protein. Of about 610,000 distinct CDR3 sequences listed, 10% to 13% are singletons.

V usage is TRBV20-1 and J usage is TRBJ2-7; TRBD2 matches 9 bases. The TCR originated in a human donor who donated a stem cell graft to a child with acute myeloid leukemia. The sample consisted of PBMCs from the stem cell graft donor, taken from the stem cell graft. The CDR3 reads CSARGIGLALYEQYF. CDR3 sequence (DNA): TGCAGTGCTAGAGGAATTGGACTAGCGCTATACGAGCAGTACTTC.